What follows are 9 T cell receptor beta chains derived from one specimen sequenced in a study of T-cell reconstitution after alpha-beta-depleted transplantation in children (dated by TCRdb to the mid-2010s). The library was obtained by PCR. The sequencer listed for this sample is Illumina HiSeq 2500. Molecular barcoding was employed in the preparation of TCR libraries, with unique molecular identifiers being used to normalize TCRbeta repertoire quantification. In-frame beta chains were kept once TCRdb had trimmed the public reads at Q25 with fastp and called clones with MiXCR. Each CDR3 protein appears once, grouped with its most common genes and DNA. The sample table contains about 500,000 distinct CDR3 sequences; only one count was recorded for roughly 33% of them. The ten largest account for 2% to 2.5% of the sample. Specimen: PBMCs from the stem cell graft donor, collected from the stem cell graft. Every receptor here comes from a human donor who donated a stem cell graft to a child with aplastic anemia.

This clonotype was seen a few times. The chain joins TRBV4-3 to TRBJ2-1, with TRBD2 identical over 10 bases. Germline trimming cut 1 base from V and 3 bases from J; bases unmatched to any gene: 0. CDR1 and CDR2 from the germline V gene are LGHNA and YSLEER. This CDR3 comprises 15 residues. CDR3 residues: CASSQASGSYNEQFF. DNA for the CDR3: TGCGCCAGCAGCCAAGCTAGCGGGAGCTACAATGAGCAGTTCTTC.

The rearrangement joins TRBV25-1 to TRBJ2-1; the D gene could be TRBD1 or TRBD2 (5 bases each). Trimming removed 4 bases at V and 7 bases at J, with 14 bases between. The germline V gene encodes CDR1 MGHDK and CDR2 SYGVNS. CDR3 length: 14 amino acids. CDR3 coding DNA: TGTGCCAGCAGTGGGGGGTATGTGGGAAATGAGCAGTTCTTC. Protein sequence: CASSGGYVGNEQFF.

CDR3 amino acids: CASRPSGTIAKNIQYF. The CDR3 DNA reads TGTGCCAGCAGGCCCTCCGGGACGATAGCCAAAAACATTCAGTACTTC. J is TRBJ2-4 and V is TRBV6-2 or TRBV6-3; D could derive from TRBD1 or TRBD2 (5 bases each). The CDR3 has 16 residues. Germline loops: CDR1 MNHEY, CDR2 SVGEGT. V lost 6 bases to trimming and J lost 0 bases, with 15 bases between them.

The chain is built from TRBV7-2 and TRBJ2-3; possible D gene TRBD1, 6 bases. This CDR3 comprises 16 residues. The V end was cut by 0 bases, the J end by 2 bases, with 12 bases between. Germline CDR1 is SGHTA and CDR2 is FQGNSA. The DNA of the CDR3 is TGTGCCAGCAGCTTAGCGGCAGGGGCGTACACAGATACGCAGTATTTT. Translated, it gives CASSLAAGAYTDTQYF.

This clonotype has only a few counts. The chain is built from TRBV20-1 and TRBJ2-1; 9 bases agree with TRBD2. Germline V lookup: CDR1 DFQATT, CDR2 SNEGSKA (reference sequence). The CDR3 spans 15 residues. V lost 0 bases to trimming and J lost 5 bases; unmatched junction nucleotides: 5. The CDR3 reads CSARDWRLADNEQFF. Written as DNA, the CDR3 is TGCAGTGCTAGAGATTGGCGACTAGCGGACAATGAGCAGTTCTTC.

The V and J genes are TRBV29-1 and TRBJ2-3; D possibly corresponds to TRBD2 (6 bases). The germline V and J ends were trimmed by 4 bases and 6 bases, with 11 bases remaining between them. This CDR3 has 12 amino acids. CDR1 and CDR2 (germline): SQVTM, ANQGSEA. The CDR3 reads CSVVGGMDTQYF. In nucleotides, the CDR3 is TGCAGCGTTGTGGGCGGGATGGATACGCAGTATTTT.

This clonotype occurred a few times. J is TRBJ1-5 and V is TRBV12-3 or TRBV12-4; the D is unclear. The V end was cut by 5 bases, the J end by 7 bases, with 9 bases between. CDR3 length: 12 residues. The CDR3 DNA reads TGTGCCAGCAGTCTTGGAGAACAGCCCCAGCATTTT. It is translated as CASSLGEQPQHF.

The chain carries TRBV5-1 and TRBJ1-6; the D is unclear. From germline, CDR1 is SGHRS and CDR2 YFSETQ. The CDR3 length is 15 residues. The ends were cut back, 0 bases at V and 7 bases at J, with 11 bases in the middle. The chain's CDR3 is CASSLDPGRNSPLHF. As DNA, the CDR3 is TGCGCCAGCAGCTTGGACCCAGGAAGGAATTCACCCCTCCACTTT. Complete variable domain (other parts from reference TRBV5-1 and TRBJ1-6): KAGVTQTPRYLIKTRGQQVTLSCSPISGHRSVSWYQQTPGQGLQFLFEYFSETQRNKGNFPGRFSGRQFSNSRSEMNVSTLELGDSALYLCASSLDPGRNSPLHFGNGTRLTVT.

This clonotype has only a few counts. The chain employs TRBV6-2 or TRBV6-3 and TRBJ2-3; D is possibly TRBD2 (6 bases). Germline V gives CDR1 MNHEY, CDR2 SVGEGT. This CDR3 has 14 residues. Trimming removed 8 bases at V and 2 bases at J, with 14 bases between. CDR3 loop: CASGPGLNTDTQYF. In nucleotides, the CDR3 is TGTGCCAGCGGCCCGGGACTGAACACAGATACGCAGTATTTT.